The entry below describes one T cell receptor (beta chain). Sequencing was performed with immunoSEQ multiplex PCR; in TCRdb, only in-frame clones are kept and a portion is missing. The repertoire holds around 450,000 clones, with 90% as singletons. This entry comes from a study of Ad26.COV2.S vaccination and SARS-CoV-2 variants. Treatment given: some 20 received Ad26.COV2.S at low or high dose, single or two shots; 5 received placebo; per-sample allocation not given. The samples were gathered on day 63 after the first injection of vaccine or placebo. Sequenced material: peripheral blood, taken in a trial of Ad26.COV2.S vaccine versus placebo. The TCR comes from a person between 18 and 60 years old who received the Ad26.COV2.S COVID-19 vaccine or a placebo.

The CDR3 protein is CASRPGARVETQYF. In DNA, the CDR3 is TGTGCCAGCAGACCAGGGGCCAGGGTAGAGACCCAGTACTTC. The chain uses TRBV28 and TRBJ2-5; maybe TRBD1 (6 bases). Trimming removed 6 bases from V and 4 bases from J, with 15 bases in between. Germline V CDR1 and CDR2: MDHEN, SYDVKM. The CDR3 extends over 14 amino acids.